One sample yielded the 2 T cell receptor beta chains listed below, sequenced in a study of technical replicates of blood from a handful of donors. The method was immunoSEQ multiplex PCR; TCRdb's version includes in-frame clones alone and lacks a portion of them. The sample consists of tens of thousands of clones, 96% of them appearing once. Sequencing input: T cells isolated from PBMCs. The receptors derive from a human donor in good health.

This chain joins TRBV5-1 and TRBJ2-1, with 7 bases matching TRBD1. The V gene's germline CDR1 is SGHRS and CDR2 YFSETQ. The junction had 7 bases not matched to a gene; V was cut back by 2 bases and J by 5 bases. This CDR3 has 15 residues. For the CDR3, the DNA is TGCGCCAGCAGCTTTAGACAGGGATCAAACAATGAGCAGTTCTTC. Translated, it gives CASSFRQGSNNEQFF.

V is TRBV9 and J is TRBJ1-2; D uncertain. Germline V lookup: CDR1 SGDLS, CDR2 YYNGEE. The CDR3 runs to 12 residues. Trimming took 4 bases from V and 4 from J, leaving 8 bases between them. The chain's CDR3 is CASSNWAYGYTF. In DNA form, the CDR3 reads TGTGCCAGCAGCAATTGGGCCTATGGCTACACCTTC. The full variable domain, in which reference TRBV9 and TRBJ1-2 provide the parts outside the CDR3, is DSGVTQTPKHLITATGQRVTLRCSPRSGDLSVYWYQQSLDQGLQFLIQYYNGEERAKGNILERFSAQQFPDLHSELNLSSLELGDSALYFCASSNWAYGYTFGSGTRLTVV.